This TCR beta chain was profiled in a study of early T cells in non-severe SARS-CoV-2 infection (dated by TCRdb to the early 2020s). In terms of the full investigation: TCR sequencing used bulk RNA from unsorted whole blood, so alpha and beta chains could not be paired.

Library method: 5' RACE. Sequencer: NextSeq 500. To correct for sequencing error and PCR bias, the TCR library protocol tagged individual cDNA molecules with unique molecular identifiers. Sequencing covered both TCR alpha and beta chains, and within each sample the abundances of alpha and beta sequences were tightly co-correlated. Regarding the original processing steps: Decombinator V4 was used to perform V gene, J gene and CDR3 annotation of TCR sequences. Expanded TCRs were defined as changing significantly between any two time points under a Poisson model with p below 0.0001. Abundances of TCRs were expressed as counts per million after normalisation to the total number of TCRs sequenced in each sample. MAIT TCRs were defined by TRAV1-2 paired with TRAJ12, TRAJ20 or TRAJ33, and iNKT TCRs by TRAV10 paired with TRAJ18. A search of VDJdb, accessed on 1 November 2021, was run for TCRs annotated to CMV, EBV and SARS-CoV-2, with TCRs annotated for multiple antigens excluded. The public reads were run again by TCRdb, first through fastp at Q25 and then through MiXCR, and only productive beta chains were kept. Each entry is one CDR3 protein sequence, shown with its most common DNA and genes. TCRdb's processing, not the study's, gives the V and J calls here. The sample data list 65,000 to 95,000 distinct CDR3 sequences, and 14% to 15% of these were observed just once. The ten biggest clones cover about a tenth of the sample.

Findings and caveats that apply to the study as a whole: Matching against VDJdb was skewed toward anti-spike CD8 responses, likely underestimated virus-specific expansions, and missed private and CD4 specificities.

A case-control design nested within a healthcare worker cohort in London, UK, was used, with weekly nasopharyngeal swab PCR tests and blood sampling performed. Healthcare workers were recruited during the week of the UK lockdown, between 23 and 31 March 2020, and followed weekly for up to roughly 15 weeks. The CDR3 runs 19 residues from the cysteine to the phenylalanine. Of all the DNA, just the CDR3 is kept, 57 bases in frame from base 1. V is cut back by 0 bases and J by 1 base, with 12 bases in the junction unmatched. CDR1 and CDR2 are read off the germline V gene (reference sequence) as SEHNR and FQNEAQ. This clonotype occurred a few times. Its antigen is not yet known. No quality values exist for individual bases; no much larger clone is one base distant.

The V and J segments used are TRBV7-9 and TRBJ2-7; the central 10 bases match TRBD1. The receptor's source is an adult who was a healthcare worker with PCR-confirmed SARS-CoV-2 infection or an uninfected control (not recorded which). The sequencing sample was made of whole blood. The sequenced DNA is TGTGCCAGCAGCTTAGCGAGTGGCAAAGGGACAGGGGAATCCTACGAGCAGTACTTC. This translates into CASSLASGKGTGESYEQYF.